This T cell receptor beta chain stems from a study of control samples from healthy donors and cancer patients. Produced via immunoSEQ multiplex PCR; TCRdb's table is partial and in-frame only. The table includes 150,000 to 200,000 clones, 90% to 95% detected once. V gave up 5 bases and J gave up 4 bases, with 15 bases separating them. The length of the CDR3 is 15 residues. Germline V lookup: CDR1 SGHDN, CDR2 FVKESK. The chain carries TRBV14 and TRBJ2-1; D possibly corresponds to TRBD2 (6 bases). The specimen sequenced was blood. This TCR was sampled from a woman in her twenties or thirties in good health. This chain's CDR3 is CASSVLGTYYNEQFF. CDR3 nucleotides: TGTGCCAGCAGCGTTCTAGGGACTTATTACAATGAGCAGTTCTTC.